These 25 T cell receptor beta chains were sequenced from one sample in a study of cytomegalovirus exposure and HLA in healthy donors. The PCR employed 60 Vbeta primers together with 13 Jbeta primers. Sequencing was performed with immunoSEQ multiplex PCR; in TCRdb, only in-frame clones are kept and a portion is missing. The sample lists about 150,000 clones; 70% to 85% were seen once. Sequenced input: PBMCs. These TCRs come from a man younger than 35 in good health and CMV-seronegative.

The V and J genes are TRBV10-2 and TRBJ2-3; 8 bases agree with TRBD2. The germline gives CDR1 WSHSY, CDR2 SAAADI. After removal of 6 bases from V and 3 bases from J, the junction contained 2 bases not matched to a gene. The CDR3 consists of 13 residues. The CDR3 DNA reads TGCGCCAGCAGGCGGGGGGATACAGATACGCAGTATTTT. It translates to CASRRGDTDTQYF.

The chain combines TRBV10-3 with TRBJ2-7; 8 bases align to TRBD1. The CDR3 totals 15 residues. The germline CDR1 and CDR2 sequences are ENHRY and SYGVKD. The V gene end was trimmed by 4 bases and the J gene end by 5 bases; junction bases not matched to a gene: 10. CDR3 bases: TGTGCCATCAGTGGTCTCGAGACAGGGGCCCACGAGCAGTACTTC. Its translation is CAISGLETGAHEQYF.

The rearrangement links TRBV28 to TRBJ1-1; 11 nucleotides line up with TRBD1. This CDR3 spans 17 amino acids. In germline, CDR1 is MDHEN, CDR2 SYDVKM. The V and J ends lost 0 bases and 5 bases, in that order; junction bases with no gene match: 8. The CDR3 region has the DNA TGTGCCAGCAGTTTATGGTCGGGGACAGGGGGGAGGACTGAAGCTTTCTTT. This translates into CASSLWSGTGGRTEAFF. The whole variable domain, remainder taken from reference TRBV28 and TRBJ1-1, is DVKVTQSSRYLVKRTGEKVFLECVQDMDHENMFWYRQDPGLGLRLIYFSYDVKMKEKGDIPEGYSVSREKKERFSLILESASTNQTSMYLCASSLWSGTGGRTEAFFGQGTRLTVV.

This clone has only one observation. V gene TRBV9 combines with J gene TRBJ1-6; D is perhaps TRBD1 (5 bases). Looked up from germline, CDR1 is SGDLS and CDR2 is YYNGEE. V was clipped by 1 base and J by 3 bases, with 11 bases between them. The length of the CDR3 is 16 residues. The CDR3 here is CASSVFGGIYNSPLHF. DNA for the CDR3: TGTGCCAGCAGCGTATTTGGGGGGATCTATAATTCACCCCTCCACTTT.

This clone was observed once. The junction departs from germline at one end; a sequencing error may be responsible. This sequence joins TRBV7-7 and TRBJ2-5, with TRBD2 matching over 8 bases. There are 16 residues in the CDR3. The germline V gene encodes CDR1 SSHAT and CDR2 FNYEAQ (reference sequence). The CDR3 sequence is CASSRGGRGVQETQYF. CDR3 sequence (DNA): TGTGCTAGCAGCCGAGGGGGGCGGGGGGTACAAGAGACCCAGTACTTC.

Concerning this clone itself: Other DNA sequences within the sample encode an identical CDR3. The rearrangement joins TRBV19 to TRBJ2-7; 8 positions match TRBD1. Germline V gene sequence: CDR1 LNHDA, CDR2 SQIVND (reference sequence). Trimming at V came to 9 bases and at J to 2 bases, leaving 3 bases not matched to a gene. This CDR3 is built from 12 residues. The CDR3 DNA reads TGTGCCAGCTCGGACAGGGCCTACGAGCAGTACTTC. Translation gives CASSDRAYEQYF.

This chain connects TRBV2 to TRBJ2-7; tentative D call: TRBD1 (6 bases). Trimming took off 2 bases at V and 3 bases at J, with 14 bases between the two ends. This CDR3 has 15 amino acids. Germline CDR1 is SNHLY and CDR2 is FYNNEI. CDR3 DNA sequence: TGTGCCAGCAGTGAATACCAGGGGCTTGTCTACGAGCAGTACTTC. It specifies CASSEYQGLVYEQYF. Full variable domain (outside the CDR3, taken from reference TRBV2 and TRBJ2-7): EPEVTQTPSHQVTQMGQEVILRCVPISNHLYFYWYRQILGQKVEFLVSFYNNEISEKSEIFDDQFSVERPDGSNFTLKIRSTKLEDSAMYFCASSEYQGLVYEQYFGPGTRLTVT.

The chain is built from TRBV9 and TRBJ1-2; TRBD1 agrees at 7 bases. V shed 4 bases, J shed 0 bases, and the junction held 6 bases outside the gene matches. Germline V gene lookup returns CDR1 SGDLS and CDR2 YYNGEE. The CDR3 runs to 15 residues. CDR3 amino acids: CASSLRDSSNYGYTF. Written as DNA, the CDR3 is TGTGCCAGCAGCCTAAGGGACAGCTCTAACTATGGCTACACCTTC.

This clone has just a few counts. V and J are TRBV7-9 and TRBJ2-1; the match to TRBD2 covers 7 bases. CDR3 size: 15 residues. The V gene's germline CDR1 is SEHNR and CDR2 FQNEAQ (reference sequence). Trimming cost V 2 bases and J 6 bases; bases outside gene matches: 7. The CDR3 sequence is CASSLLAGDRNEQFF. CDR3 DNA: TGTGCCAGCAGCTTACTCGCGGGAGATCGCAATGAGCAGTTCTTC.

The CDR3 sequence is CASSLRGLEETQYF. In DNA form, the CDR3 reads TGTGCCAGCAGTCTCAGGGGGTTGGAGGAGACCCAGTACTTC. This rearrangement joins TRBV6-5 to TRBJ2-5; 7 bases map to TRBD1. Germline CDR1 reads MNHEY; CDR2 reads SVGAGI. The CDR3 has 14 amino acids. V gave up 5 bases and J gave up 5 bases; unmatched junction bases: 8.

This clone was picked up one time. The chain links TRBV19 to TRBJ2-5, with 7 bases identical to TRBD1. The V segment lost 4 bases and the J segment 3 bases; nucleotides outside the gene matches: 5. Germline CDR1 reads LNHDA; CDR2 reads SQIVND (reference sequence). This CDR3 is 14 amino acids long. The CDR3 reads CASSSSQGEETQYF. The CDR3 DNA is TGTGCCAGTAGTAGTAGTCAGGGGGAAGAGACCCAGTACTTC. Combining the CDR3 with reference TRBV19 and TRBJ2-5 gives the whole variable domain DGGITQSPKYLFRKEGQNVTLSCEQNLNHDAMYWYRQDPGQGLRLIYYSQIVNDFQKGDIAEGYSVSREKKESFPLTVTSAQKNPTAFYLCASSSSQGEETQYFGPGTRLLVL.

The chain employs TRBV30 and TRBJ2-7; 11 nucleotides match TRBD2. The J segment lost 2 bases and the V segment lost 3 bases, leaving 6 bases of the junction unmatched. In germline, CDR1 is GTSNPN, CDR2 SVGIG (reference sequence). The CDR3 extends over 15 amino acids. The CDR3 DNA reads as TGTGCCTGGAGCACCGGGACTAGCGGTACCTACGAGCAGTACTTC. Translated: CAWSTGTSGTYEQYF. Full variable domain (rest looked up from reference TRBV30 and TRBJ2-7): SQTIHQWPATLVQPVGSPLSLECTVEGTSNPNLYWYRQAAGRGLQLLFYSVGIGQISSEVPQNLSASRPQDRQFILSSKKLLLSDSGFYLCAWSTGTSGTYEQYFGPGTRLTVT.

This chain joins TRBV4-1 and TRBJ1-4; 8 bases agree with TRBD1. The CDR3 length is 17 residues. V lost 2 bases, J lost 7 bases, and 12 bases stayed unmatched. Germline V CDR1 and CDR2: MGHRA, YSYEKL. The chain's CDR3 is CASSQLPRGTGGEKLFF. The CDR3 bases are TGCGCCAGCAGCCAACTACCCCGCGGGACAGGAGGTGAAAAACTGTTTTTT.

This clone was seen a handful of times. The chain recombines TRBV5-6 with TRBJ2-7; D unclear. The CDR3 contains 16 residues. V shed 1 base and J shed 1 base, with 15 bases lying between them. Germline V CDR1 and CDR2: SGHDT, YYEEEE. The CDR3 protein is CASSLKFNSFSYEQYF. The CDR3 DNA reads TGTGCCAGCAGCTTGAAGTTTAACAGCTTTTCCTACGAGCAGTACTTC.

V gene TRBV28 combines with J gene TRBJ2-5; 12 bases line up with TRBD2. The CDR3 has 16 residues. The trim removed 6 bases at V and 2 bases at J, leaving 7 bases unmatched. Looked up from germline, CDR1 is MDHEN and CDR2 is SYDVKM. The CDR3 nucleotides read TGTGCCAGCAGGGGTTCGCTAGCGGGGGGGCAAGAGACCCAGTACTTC. This sequence encodes CASRGSLAGGQETQYF. Filled out from reference TRBV28 and TRBJ2-5, the complete variable domain reads DVKVTQSSRYLVKRTGEKVFLECVQDMDHENMFWYRQDPGLGLRLIYFSYDVKMKEKGDIPEGYSVSREKKERFSLILESASTNQTSMYLCASRGSLAGGQETQYFGPGTRLLVL.

This sequence joins TRBV6-5 and TRBJ2-7; 9 bases line up with TRBD1. V lost 6 bases to trimming and J lost 3 bases; unmatched junction nucleotides: 3. The CDR3 extends over 13 amino acids. Germline assignment: CDR1 MNHEY and CDR2 SVGAGI. Here the CDR3 reads CASRTGQGYEQYF. The CDR3 DNA reads as TGTGCCAGCAGAACGGGACAGGGCTACGAGCAGTACTTC.

This chain uses TRBV5-1 with TRBJ2-5, with TRBD1 matching over 10 bases. V shed 3 bases, J shed 5 bases, and the junction held 10 bases outside the gene matches. The CDR3 has 16 amino acids. In germline, CDR1 is SGHRS, CDR2 YFSETQ. CDR3 sequence reads: CASSSQDRGMWETQYF. The CDR3 nucleotides read TGCGCCAGCAGCTCTCAGGACAGGGGGATGTGGGAGACCCAGTACTTC.

The chain is built from TRBV7-8 and TRBJ1-6; D might be TRBD1 (5 bases). Germline V gene lookup returns CDR1 SGHVS and CDR2 FQNEAQ. This CDR3 has 15 residues. Deletions cut 3 bases from V and 9 bases from J, with 15 bases between. The CDR3 DNA reads as TGTGCCAGCAGCTTCTCACAGGTTCTCGGTTCACCCCTCCACTTT. Its protein product is CASSFSQVLGSPLHF. Supplemented by reference TRBV7-8 and TRBJ1-6, the full variable domain reads GAGVSQSPRYKVAKRGQDVALRCDPISGHVSLFWYQQALGQGPEFLTYFQNEAQLDKSGLPSDRFFAERPEGSVSTLKIQRTQQEDSAVYLCASSFSQVLGSPLHFGNGTRLTVT.

V and J are TRBV30 and TRBJ1-3, with D perhaps TRBD1 (5 bases). CDR3 size: 14 residues. V dropped 2 bases and J dropped 2 bases, with 10 bases sitting between them. Germline loops: CDR1 GTSNPN, CDR2 SVGIG (reference sequence). The CDR3 protein is CAWSFQGAGNTIYF. CDR3 nucleotides: TGTGCCTGGAGTTTTCAGGGCGCTGGAAACACCATATATTTT.

V gene TRBV28 combines with J gene TRBJ1-1; 10 bases line up with TRBD1. The junction had 6 bases not matched to a gene; V was cut back by 5 bases and J by 6 bases. The CDR3 covers 14 residues. Germline V gives CDR1 MDHEN, CDR2 SYDVKM. CDR3 region: CASSPGQGWAEAFF. The CDR3 DNA reads as TGTGCCAGCAGTCCGGGACAGGGGTGGGCTGAAGCTTTCTTT.

This chain links TRBV7-9 with TRBJ1-1, with D uncertain. In germline, CDR1 is SEHNR, CDR2 FQNEAQ (reference sequence). Trimming left V 3 bases short and J 5 bases short, with 7 bases between. This CDR3 contains 12 residues. This CDR3 is CASSFGETEAFF. For the CDR3, the DNA is TGTGCCAGCAGCTTCGGGGAAACTGAAGCTTTCTTT.

The chain is built from TRBV19 and TRBJ2-7; weak D call: TRBD2 (6 bases). This CDR3 has 13 amino acids. V shed 3 bases and J shed 3 bases, with 9 bases lying between them. In germline, CDR1 is LNHDA, CDR2 SQIVND (reference sequence). The CDR3 region has the DNA TGTGCCAGTAGTATTCTCGGGGGCTACGAGCAGTACTTC. Protein product: CASSILGGYEQYF. Full variable domain (rest looked up from reference TRBV19 and TRBJ2-7): DGGITQSPKYLFRKEGQNVTLSCEQNLNHDAMYWYRQDPGQGLRLIYYSQIVNDFQKGDIAEGYSVSREKKESFPLTVTSAQKNPTAFYLCASSILGGYEQYFGPGTRLTVT.

With respect to this clone: Other DNA sequences in the same sample also yield this CDR3. The rearrangement joins TRBV5-1 to TRBJ2-7, with 9 nucleotides matching TRBD1. V gave up 2 bases and J gave up 3 bases; unmatched junction bases: 3. The CDR3 loop spans 14 amino acids. CDR1 and CDR2 from the germline V gene are SGHRS and YFSETQ. The chain's CDR3 is CASSLGTGFYEQYF. In DNA form, the CDR3 reads TGCGCCAGCAGCTTAGGGACAGGGTTCTACGAGCAGTACTTC. Based on the CDR3 plus reference TRBV5-1 and TRBJ2-7, the full variable domain is KAGVTQTPRYLIKTRGQQVTLSCSPISGHRSVSWYQQTPGQGLQFLFEYFSETQRNKGNFPGRFSGRQFSNSRSEMNVSTLELGDSALYLCASSLGTGFYEQYFGPGTRLTVT.

The V call is TRBV2, the J call TRBJ2-7; D ambiguous. Germline V gives CDR1 SNHLY, CDR2 FYNNEI. The CDR3 covers 15 residues. V shed 5 bases and J shed 6 bases, with 20 bases lying between them. The CDR3 loop reads CASSQLTQRSSEQYF. CDR3 coding DNA: TGTGCCAGCAGTCAATTAACCCAACGGAGCTCCGAGCAGTACTTC. The full variable domain, in which reference TRBV2 and TRBJ2-7 provide the parts outside the CDR3, is EPEVTQTPSHQVTQMGQEVILRCVPISNHLYFYWYRQILGQKVEFLVSFYNNEISEKSEIFDDQFSVERPDGSNFTLKIRSTKLEDSAMYFCASSQLTQRSSEQYFGPGTRLTVT.

The genes are TRBV14 and TRBJ1-2; D uncertain. V lost 3 bases to trimming and J lost 8 bases, with 16 bases between them. The CDR3 has 14 amino acids. CDR1 is SGHDN and CDR2 is FVKESK in the germline V gene. CDR3 in amino acids: CASSQRARPWGYTF. The CDR3 DNA is TGTGCCAGCAGCCAGAGGGCCAGGCCCTGGGGCTACACCTTC.